This TCR beta chain was profiled in a study of blood T cell repertoires in COVID-19. The CDR3 spans 13 residues. Germline loops: CDR1 SGHTA, CDR2 FQGNSA. With 5 bases removed from V and 0 bases from J, the gap between germline ends came to 7 bases. In the authors' methods: Amplified reference gene primers provided the basis for estimating nucleated cell counts. Sequencing was performed with immunoSEQ multiplex PCR; in TCRdb, only in-frame clones are kept and a portion is missing. The V and J calls and clone size are taken from that table; D and trimming were inferred from the DNA. Here the sample spans hundreds of thousands of clones, about 86% being singletons.

What was sequenced was peripheral blood. The chain is built from TRBV7-2 and TRBJ1-2; D unclear. The clonotype originates from a woman between 70 and 85 years old with COVID-19, enrolled during active disease. Here the CDR3 DNA reads TGTGCCAGCAGCGGTACGGCTAACTATGGCTACACCTTC. It codes for CASSGTANYGYTF.